This is a list of T cell receptor beta chains from one sample in a study of blood T cell repertoires in COVID-19. Libraries were prepared by immunoSEQ multiplex PCR; TCRdb keeps only in-frame clonotypes and omits some of them. This repertoire shows roughly 380,000 clones, approximately 80% found once; its top ten account for around 1%. The sample was peripheral blood. The receptors shown here come from a human donor with acute or convalescent COVID-19. The donor label of this sample is uncertain. CDR3s include the opening cysteine and the closing phenylalanine or tryptophan. D genes are given only for firm matches. Only part of the rows carry a size: once, few, many, or a class if the clone is expanded.

d_call: .
v_call: TRBV7-6
clone_size: .
j_call: TRBJ1-3
cdr3_aa: CASSLAPGGTNTIYF
cdr3_nt: TGTGCCAGCAGCTTAGCTCCCGGCGGTACAAACACCATATATTTT

d_call: TRBD2
v_call: TRBV9
clone_size: .
j_call: TRBJ2-1
cdr3_aa: CASSMRTSGGSYNEQFF
cdr3_nt: TGTGCCAGCAGCATGCGGACTAGCGGGGGTAGCTACAATGAGCAGTTCTTC

d_call: .
v_call: TRBV24-1
clone_size: .
j_call: TRBJ2-3
cdr3_aa: CATSRTGGGTDTQYF
cdr3_nt: TGTGCCACCAGCCGAACCGGGGGAGGCACAGATACGCAGTATTTT

d_call: TRBD1
v_call: TRBV6-6
clone_size: once
j_call: TRBJ1-4
cdr3_aa: CASRRQGALWEKLFF
cdr3_nt: TGTGCCAGCAGGCGACAGGGGGCGTTATGGGAAAAACTGTTTTTT

d_call: .
v_call: TRBV7-2
clone_size: few
j_call: TRBJ1-5
cdr3_aa: CASSREQGSSNQPQHF
cdr3_nt: TGTGCCAGCAGCCGGGAACAGGGTTCGAGCAATCAGCCCCAGCATTTT

d_call: .
v_call: TRBV3-1/TRBV3-2
clone_size: few
j_call: TRBJ1-1
cdr3_aa: CASSPHMNTEAFF
cdr3_nt: TGTGCCAGCAGCCCCCACATGAACACTGAAGCTTTCTTT

d_call: TRBD1
v_call: TRBV6-6
clone_size: .
j_call: TRBJ1-6
cdr3_aa: CASSSWTGLGFGF
cdr3_nt: TGTGCCAGCAGTTCTTGGACAGGTTTGGGTTTCGGCTTT

d_call: .
v_call: TRBV20-1
clone_size: .
j_call: TRBJ2-5
cdr3_aa: CSASRVYGQETQYF
cdr3_nt: TGCAGTGCTAGTCGGGTTTACGGCCAAGAGACCCAGTACTTC

d_call: .
v_call: TRBV28
clone_size: .
j_call: TRBJ2-5
cdr3_aa: CASSFSGNNRSQYF
cdr3_nt: TGTGCCAGCAGTTTCTCAGGGAACAATCGGTCCCAGTACTTC

d_call: .
v_call: TRBV28
clone_size: .
j_call: TRBJ1-6
cdr3_aa: CASSRLGAVNSPLHF
cdr3_nt: TGTGCCAGCAGTCGCCTAGGGGCAGTAAATTCACCCCTCCACTTT

d_call: .
v_call: TRBV6-5
clone_size: .
j_call: TRBJ1-1
cdr3_aa: CASSYSFIRGTEAFF
cdr3_nt: TGTGCCAGCAGTTACTCTTTTATTAGGGGCACTGAAGCTTTCTTT

d_call: TRBD1
v_call: TRBV18
clone_size: .
j_call: TRBJ1-2
cdr3_aa: CASSPRDRAGVGYTF
cdr3_nt: TGTGCCAGCTCACCCAGGGACAGGGCGGGAGTTGGCTACACCTTC

d_call: TRBD2
v_call: TRBV12-5
clone_size: .
j_call: TRBJ2-1
cdr3_aa: CATQAGLVNEQFF
cdr3_nt: TGTGCAACGCAGGCGGGACTAGTCAATGAGCAGTTCTTC

d_call: .
v_call: TRBV9
clone_size: .
j_call: TRBJ1-3
cdr3_aa: CASSSGTSGNTIYF
cdr3_nt: TGTGCCAGCAGTTCAGGAACCTCTGGAAACACCATATATTTT

d_call: TRBD1
v_call: TRBV19
clone_size: many
j_call: TRBJ2-5
cdr3_aa: CASSITGGQETQYF
cdr3_nt: TGTGCCAGTAGTATTACAGGGGGCCAAGAGACCCAGTACTTC

d_call: .
v_call: TRBV27
clone_size: .
j_call: TRBJ2-1
cdr3_aa: CASRQRGRGNNEQFF
cdr3_nt: TGTGCCAGCAGACAAAGGGGTAGAGGAAACAATGAGCAGTTCTTC

d_call: .
v_call: TRBV9
clone_size: .
j_call: TRBJ1-1
cdr3_aa: CASSAYRRNTEAFF
cdr3_nt: TGTGCCAGCAGCGCTTACAGGAGGAACACTGAAGCTTTCTTT

d_call: TRBD1
v_call: TRBV7-9
clone_size: .
j_call: TRBJ2-2
cdr3_aa: CASSPGTAGAGELFF
cdr3_nt: TGTGCCAGCAGCCCCGGGACAGCCGGGGCCGGGGAGCTGTTTTTT

d_call: TRBD1
v_call: TRBV11-2
clone_size: .
j_call: TRBJ2-7
cdr3_aa: CASSTGTGPYEQYF
cdr3_nt: TGTGCCAGCAGCACCGGGACAGGGCCCTACGAGCAGTACTTC

d_call: TRBD2
v_call: TRBV7-6
clone_size: .
j_call: TRBJ2-3
cdr3_aa: CASSSGQGLVVTQYF
cdr3_nt: TGTGCCAGCAGCTCGGGCCAGGGACTAGTAGTTACGCAGTATTTT

d_call: TRBD2
v_call: TRBV9
clone_size: once
j_call: TRBJ2-7
cdr3_aa: CASSPFSGGPYEQYF
cdr3_nt: TGTGCCAGCAGCCCATTTAGCGGGGGACCCTACGAGCAGTACTTC

d_call: .
v_call: TRBV7-2
clone_size: .
j_call: TRBJ1-2
cdr3_aa: CASSLEWNYGYTF
cdr3_nt: TGTGCCAGCAGCTTAGAGTGGAACTATGGTTACACCTTC

d_call: TRBD2
v_call: TRBV7-9
clone_size: .
j_call: TRBJ2-1
cdr3_aa: CASSQNRGSGRGLFF
cdr3_nt: TGTGCCAGCAGCCAGAATCGGGGTAGCGGGAGAGGTTTGTTCTTC

d_call: .
v_call: TRBV12-3/TRBV12-4
clone_size: once
j_call: TRBJ1-2
cdr3_aa: CASSLRNRAGYTF
cdr3_nt: TGTGCCAGCAGTTTGAGGAACAGGGCTGGCTACACCTTC

d_call: TRBD1
v_call: TRBV9
clone_size: .
j_call: TRBJ2-7
cdr3_aa: CASSGGQGDEQYF
cdr3_nt: TGTGCCAGCAGCGGAGGACAGGGAGACGAGCAGTACTTC

d_call: .
v_call: TRBV6-6
clone_size: .
j_call: TRBJ1-2
cdr3_aa: CASSLDQVDGYTF
cdr3_nt: TGTGCCAGCAGTCTCGATCAGGTTGATGGCTACACCTTC

d_call: TRBD1
v_call: TRBV6-5
clone_size: .
j_call: TRBJ1-1
cdr3_aa: CASRTGEGITEAFF
cdr3_nt: TGTGCCAGCAGGACAGGGGAAGGTATCACTGAAGCTTTCTTT

d_call: TRBD1
v_call: TRBV7-8
clone_size: .
j_call: TRBJ1-2
cdr3_aa: CASSNTTGGAYGYTF
cdr3_nt: TGTGCCAGCAGCAACACGACAGGGGGGGCCTATGGCTACACCTTC

d_call: TRBD1
v_call: TRBV27
clone_size: .
j_call: TRBJ2-7
cdr3_aa: CASRQAGTGGYEQYF
cdr3_nt: TGTGCCAGCAGGCAAGCCGGGACAGGGGGCTACGAGCAGTACTTC

d_call: .
v_call: TRBV9
clone_size: once
j_call: TRBJ2-7
cdr3_aa: CASSDSLAMKQYF
cdr3_nt: TGTGCCAGCAGCGATAGCTTGGCTATGAAGCAGTACTTC

d_call: .
v_call: TRBV4-2
clone_size: once
j_call: TRBJ1-2
cdr3_aa: CASSRPTGNYGYTF
cdr3_nt: TGTGCCAGCAGCCGCCCAACAGGGAACTATGGCTACACCTTC

d_call: .
v_call: TRBV19
clone_size: few
j_call: TRBJ1-6
cdr3_aa: CASKRQNNSPLHF
cdr3_nt: TGTGCCAGTAAACGACAGAATAATTCACCCCTCCACTTT